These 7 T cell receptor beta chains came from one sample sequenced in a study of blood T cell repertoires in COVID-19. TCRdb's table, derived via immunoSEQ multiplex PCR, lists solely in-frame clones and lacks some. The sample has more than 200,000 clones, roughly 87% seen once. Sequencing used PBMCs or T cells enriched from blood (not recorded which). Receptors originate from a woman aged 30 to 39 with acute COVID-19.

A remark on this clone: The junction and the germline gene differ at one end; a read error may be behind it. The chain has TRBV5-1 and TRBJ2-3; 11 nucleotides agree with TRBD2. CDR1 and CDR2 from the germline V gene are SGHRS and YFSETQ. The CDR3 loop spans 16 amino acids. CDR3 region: CANSLASGGTPHTQYF. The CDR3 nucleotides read TGCGCCAACAGCCTTGCTAGCGGGGGGACCCCACATACGCAGTATTTT.

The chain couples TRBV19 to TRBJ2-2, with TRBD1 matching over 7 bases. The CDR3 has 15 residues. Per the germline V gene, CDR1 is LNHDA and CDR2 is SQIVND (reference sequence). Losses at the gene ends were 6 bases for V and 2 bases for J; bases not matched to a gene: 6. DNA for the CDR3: TGTGCCAGTAGATCGGGACAGTATAACACCGGGGAGCTGTTTTTT. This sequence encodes CASRSGQYNTGELFF.

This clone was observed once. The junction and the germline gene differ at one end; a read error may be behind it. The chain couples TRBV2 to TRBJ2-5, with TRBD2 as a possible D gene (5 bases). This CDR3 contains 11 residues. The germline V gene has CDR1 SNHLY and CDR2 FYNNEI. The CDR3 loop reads CASSGEVSDHF. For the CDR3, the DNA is TGTGCCAGCAGTGGAGAGGTTAGCGACCACTTC.

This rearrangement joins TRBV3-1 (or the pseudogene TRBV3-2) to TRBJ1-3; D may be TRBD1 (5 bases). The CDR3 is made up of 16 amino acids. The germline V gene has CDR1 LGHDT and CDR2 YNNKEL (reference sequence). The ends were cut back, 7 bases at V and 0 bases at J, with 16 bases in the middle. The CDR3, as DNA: TGTGCCAGCAACGGGGGGGGGAAGAGCTCTGGAAACACCATATATTTT. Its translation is CASNGGGKSSGNTIYF.

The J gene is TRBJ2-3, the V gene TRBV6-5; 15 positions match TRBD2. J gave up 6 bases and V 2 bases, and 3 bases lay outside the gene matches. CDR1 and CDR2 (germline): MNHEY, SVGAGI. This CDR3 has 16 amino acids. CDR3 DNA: TGTGCCAGCAGTTACGGGACTAGCGGGGGGAGGGATACGCAGTATTTT. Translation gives CASSYGTSGGRDTQYF.

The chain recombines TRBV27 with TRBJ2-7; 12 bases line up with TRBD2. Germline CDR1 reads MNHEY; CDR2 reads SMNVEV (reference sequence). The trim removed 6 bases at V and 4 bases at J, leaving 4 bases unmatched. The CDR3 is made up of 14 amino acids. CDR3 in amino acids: CASSPSGREYEQYF. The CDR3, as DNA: TGTGCCAGCAGCCCTAGCGGGAGGGAGTACGAGCAGTACTTC.

CDR3: CASSLLAGGPTDTQYF. The CDR3 DNA reads TGTGCCAGCAGCTTATTAGCGGGAGGGCCGACAGATACGCAGTATTTT. The chain is built from TRBV7-6 and TRBJ2-3; 11 bases line up with TRBD2. CDR1 and CDR2 from the germline V gene are SGHVS and FNYEAQ. This CDR3 has 16 residues. V lost 2 bases to trimming and J lost 3 bases; unmatched junction nucleotides: 4.